This T cell receptor beta chain was found in a study of cytomegalovirus exposure and HLA in healthy donors. General study results and limits: Analyzed later, association rates of TCRs varied across HLA loci, with DRB1 most and HLA-C fewest. A classifier reportedly called cytomegalovirus status with high sensitivity and specificity.

Whereas donors were nominally healthy upon sampling, unrecorded immune exposures were probable. Germline CDR1 reads ENHRY; CDR2 reads SYGVKD. The CDR3 consists of 14 residues. Trimming removed 6 bases at V and 3 bases at J, with 15 bases between. With regard to this clone: What it binds is unknown.

Amplification used 60 Vbeta primers and 13 Jbeta primers. Produced via immunoSEQ multiplex PCR; TCRdb's table is partial and in-frame only. The data hold about 160,000 clones, with 80% observed a single time. What was sequenced was PBMCs. The receptor was derived from a young man in good health and CMV-seropositive. V usage is TRBV10-3 and J usage is TRBJ2-7, with D perhaps matching TRBD1 (7 bases). The CDR3 loop is CAIRGGGGSYEQYF. In nucleotides, the CDR3 is TGTGCCATCAGAGGAGGAGGGGGCAGCTACGAGCAGTACTTC.